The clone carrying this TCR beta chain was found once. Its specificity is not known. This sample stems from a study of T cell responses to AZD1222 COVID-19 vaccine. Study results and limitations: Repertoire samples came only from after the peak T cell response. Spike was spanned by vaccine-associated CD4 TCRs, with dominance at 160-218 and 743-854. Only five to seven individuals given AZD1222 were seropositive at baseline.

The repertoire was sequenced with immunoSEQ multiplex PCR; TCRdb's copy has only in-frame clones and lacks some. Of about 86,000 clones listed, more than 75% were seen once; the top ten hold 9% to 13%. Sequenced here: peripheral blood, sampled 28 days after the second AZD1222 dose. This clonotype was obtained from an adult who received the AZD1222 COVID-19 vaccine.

The CDR3 sequence: CASSLWDRGSGELFF. CDR3 nucleotide sequence: TGTGCCAGCAGTTTATGGGACAGGGGTTCCGGGGAGCTGTTTTTT. This chain joins TRBV28 and TRBJ2-2; 9 positions agree with TRBD1. Germline assignment: CDR1 MDHEN and CDR2 SYDVKM. J gave up 6 bases and V 0 bases, and 2 bases lay outside the gene matches. This CDR3 region has 15 residues.